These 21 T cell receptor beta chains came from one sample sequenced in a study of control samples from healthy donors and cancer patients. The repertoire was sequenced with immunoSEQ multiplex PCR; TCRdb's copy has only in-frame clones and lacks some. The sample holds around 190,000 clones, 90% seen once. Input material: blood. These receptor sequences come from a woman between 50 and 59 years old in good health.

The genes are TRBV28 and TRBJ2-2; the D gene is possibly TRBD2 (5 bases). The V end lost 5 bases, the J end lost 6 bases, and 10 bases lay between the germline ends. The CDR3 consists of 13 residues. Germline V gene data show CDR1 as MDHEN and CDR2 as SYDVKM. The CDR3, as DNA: TGTGCCAGCAGTATCCCGGGGTCCGGGGAGCTGTTTTTT. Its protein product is CASSIPGSGELFF.

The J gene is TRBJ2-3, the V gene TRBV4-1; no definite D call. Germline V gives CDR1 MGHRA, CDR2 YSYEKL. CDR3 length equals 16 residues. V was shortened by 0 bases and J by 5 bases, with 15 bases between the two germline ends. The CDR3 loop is CASSQDGVGIKDTQYF. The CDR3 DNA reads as TGCGCCAGCAGCCAAGATGGGGTAGGGATAAAAGATACGCAGTATTTT.

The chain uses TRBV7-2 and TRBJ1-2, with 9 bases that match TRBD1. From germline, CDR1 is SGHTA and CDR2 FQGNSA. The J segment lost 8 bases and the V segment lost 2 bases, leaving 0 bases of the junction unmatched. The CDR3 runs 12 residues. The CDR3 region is CASSLTGGGYTF. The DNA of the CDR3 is TGTGCCAGCAGCTTAACAGGGGGCGGCTACACCTTC.

DNA for the CDR3: TGCGCCAGCAGCCAAGCCACCGGGGCGTACGAGCAGTACTTC. It yields the protein CASSQATGAYEQYF. The chain employs TRBV4-1 and TRBJ2-7; D tentatively fits TRBD1 or TRBD2 (5 bases each). The V and J ends lost 1 base and 4 bases respectively, with 11 bases between them. This CDR3 spans 14 amino acids. CDR1 and CDR2 (germline): MGHRA, YSYEKL.

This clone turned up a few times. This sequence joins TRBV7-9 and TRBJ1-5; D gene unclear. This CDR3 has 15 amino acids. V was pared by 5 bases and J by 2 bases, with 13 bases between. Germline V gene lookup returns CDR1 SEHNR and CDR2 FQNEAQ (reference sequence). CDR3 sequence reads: CASSLGVNGNQPQHF. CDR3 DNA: TGTGCCAGCAGCCTGGGTGTTAATGGCAATCAGCCCCAGCATTTT.

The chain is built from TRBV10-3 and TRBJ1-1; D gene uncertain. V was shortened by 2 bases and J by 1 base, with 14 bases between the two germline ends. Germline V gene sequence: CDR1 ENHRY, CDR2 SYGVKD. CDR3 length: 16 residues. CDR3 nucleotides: TGTGCCATCAGTGAGGCCTACCCATCGGGGAACACTGAAGCTTTCTTT. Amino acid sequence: CAISEAYPSGNTEAFF.

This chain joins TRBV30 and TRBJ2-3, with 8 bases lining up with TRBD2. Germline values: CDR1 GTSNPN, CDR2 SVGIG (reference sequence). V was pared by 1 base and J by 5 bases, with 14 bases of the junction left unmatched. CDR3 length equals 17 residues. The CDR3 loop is CAWSGLPIAGRGDTQYF. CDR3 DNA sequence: TGTGCCTGGAGTGGCCTCCCTATAGCGGGGCGGGGAGATACGCAGTATTTT. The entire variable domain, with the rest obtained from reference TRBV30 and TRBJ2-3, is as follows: SQTIHQWPATLVQPVGSPLSLECTVEGTSNPNLYWYRQAAGRGLQLLFYSVGIGQISSEVPQNLSASRPQDRQFILSSKKLLLSDSGFYLCAWSGLPIAGRGDTQYFGPGTRLTVL.

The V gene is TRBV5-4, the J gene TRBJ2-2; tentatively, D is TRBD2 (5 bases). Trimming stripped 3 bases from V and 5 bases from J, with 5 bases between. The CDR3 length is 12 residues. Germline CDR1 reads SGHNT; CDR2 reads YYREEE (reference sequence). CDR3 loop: CASSWETGELFF. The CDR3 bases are TGTGCCAGCAGCTGGGAGACCGGGGAGCTGTTTTTT.

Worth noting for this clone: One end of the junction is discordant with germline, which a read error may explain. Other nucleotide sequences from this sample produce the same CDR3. The DNA of the CDR3 is TGCGCCAGTAGCTTGGAGTCAGTTTACTATGGCTACACCTTC. It is translated as CASSLESVYYGYTF. The rearrangement links TRBV5-1 to TRBJ1-2; no definite D call. The CDR3 totals 14 residues. Germline V CDR1 and CDR2: SGHRS, YFSETQ.

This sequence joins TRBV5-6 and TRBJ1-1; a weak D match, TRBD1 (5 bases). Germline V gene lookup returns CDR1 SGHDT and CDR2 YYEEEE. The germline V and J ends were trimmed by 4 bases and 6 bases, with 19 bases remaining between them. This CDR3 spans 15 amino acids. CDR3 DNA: TGTGCCAGCAGCGACGACCCGGGACCCTCTCCTGAAGCTTTCTTT. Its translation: CASSDDPGPSPEAFF. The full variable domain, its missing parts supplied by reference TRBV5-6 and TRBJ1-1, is DAGVTQSPTHLIKTRGQQVTLRCSPKSGHDTVSWYQQALGQGPQFIFQYYEEEERQRGNFPDRFSGHQFPNYSSELNVNALLLGDSALYLCASSDDPGPSPEAFFGQGTRLTVV.

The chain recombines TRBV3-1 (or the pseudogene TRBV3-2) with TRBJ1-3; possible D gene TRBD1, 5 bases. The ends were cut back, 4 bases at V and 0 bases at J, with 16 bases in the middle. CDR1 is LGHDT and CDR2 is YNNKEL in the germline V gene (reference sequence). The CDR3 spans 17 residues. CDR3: CASSPRRQRGSGNTIYF. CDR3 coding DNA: TGTGCCAGCAGCCCCAGGAGACAGAGGGGCTCTGGAAACACCATATATTTT.

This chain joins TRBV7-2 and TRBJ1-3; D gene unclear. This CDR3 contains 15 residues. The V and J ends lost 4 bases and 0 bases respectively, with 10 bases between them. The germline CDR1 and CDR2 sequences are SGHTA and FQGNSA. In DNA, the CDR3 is TGTGCCAGCAGCTATATATTAACCTCTGGAAACACCATATATTTT. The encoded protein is CASSYILTSGNTIYF. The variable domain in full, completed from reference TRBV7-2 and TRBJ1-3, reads GAGVSQSPSNKVTEKGKDVELRCDPISGHTALYWYRQSLGQGLEFLIYFQGNSAPDKSGLPSDRFSAERTGGSVSTLTIQRTQQEDSAVYLCASSYILTSGNTIYFGEGSWLTVV.

The chain's CDR3 is CASRGGGSSYEQYF. The CDR3 DNA sequence: TGTGCCAGTAGGGGCGGGGGCTCTTCCTACGAGCAGTACTTC. V usage is TRBV19 and J usage is TRBJ2-7; weak D call: TRBD2 (7 bases). In germline, CDR1 is LNHDA, CDR2 SQIVND (reference sequence). Trimming pared 6 bases from V and 1 base from J, leaving 13 bases between. This CDR3 spans 14 amino acids.

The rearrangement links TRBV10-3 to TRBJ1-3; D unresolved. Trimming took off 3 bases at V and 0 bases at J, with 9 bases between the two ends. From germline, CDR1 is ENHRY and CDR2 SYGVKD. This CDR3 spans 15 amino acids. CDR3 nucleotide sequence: TGTGCCATCAGTGACAACACACTCTCTGGAAACACCATATATTTT. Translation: CAISDNTLSGNTIYF.

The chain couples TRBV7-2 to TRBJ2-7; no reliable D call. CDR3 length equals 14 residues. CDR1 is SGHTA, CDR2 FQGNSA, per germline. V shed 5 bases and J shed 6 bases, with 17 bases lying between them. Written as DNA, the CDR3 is TGTGCCAGCAGCCCCCCGGGCAGGCCCGTCGAGCAGTACTTC. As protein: CASSPPGRPVEQYF. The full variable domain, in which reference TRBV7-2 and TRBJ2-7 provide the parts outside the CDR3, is GAGVSQSPSNKVTEKGKDVELRCDPISGHTALYWYRQSLGQGLEFLIYFQGNSAPDKSGLPSDRFSAERTGGSVSTLTIQRTQQEDSAVYLCASSPPGRPVEQYFGPGTRLTVT.

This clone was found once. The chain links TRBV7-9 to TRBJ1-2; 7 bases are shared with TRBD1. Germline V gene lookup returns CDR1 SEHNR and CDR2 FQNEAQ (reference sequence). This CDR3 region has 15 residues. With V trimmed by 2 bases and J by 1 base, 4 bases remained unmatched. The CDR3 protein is CASSLLQGVNYGYTF. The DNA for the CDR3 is TGTGCCAGCAGCTTACTGCAGGGGGTTAACTATGGCTACACCTTC.

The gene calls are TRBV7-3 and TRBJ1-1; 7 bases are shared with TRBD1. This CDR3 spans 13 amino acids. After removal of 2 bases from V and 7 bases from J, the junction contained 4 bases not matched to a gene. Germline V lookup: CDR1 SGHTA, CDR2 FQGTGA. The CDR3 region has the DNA TGTGCCAGCAGCTTACGGCGACAGGGTGAAGCTTTCTTT. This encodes CASSLRRQGEAFF.

The DNA for the CDR3 is TGTGCCAGCAGTTTATGGGCTCGCGAGCAGTACTTC. Its protein is CASSLWAREQYF. The chain has TRBV28 and TRBJ2-7, with D uncertain. Trimming took off 0 bases at V and 6 bases at J, with 6 bases between the two ends. This CDR3 is built from 12 residues. Germline V gene lookup returns CDR1 MDHEN and CDR2 SYDVKM.

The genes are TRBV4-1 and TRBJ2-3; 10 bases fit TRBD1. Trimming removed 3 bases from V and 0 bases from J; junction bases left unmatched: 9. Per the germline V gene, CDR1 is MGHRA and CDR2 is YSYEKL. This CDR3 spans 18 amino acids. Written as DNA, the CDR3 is TGCGCCAGCAGCCAGGGCCCCGGGACAGGGGCGAGCACAGATACGCAGTATTTT. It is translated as CASSQGPGTGASTDTQYF.

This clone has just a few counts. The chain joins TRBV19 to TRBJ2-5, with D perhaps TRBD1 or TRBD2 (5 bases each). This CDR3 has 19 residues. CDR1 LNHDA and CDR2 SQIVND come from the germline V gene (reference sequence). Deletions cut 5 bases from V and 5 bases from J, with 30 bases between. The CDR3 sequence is CASSSQFPGRKTARETQYF. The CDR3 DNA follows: TGTGCCAGTAGTTCTCAATTTCCGGGACGCAAAACCGCCAGGGAGACCCAGTACTTC.

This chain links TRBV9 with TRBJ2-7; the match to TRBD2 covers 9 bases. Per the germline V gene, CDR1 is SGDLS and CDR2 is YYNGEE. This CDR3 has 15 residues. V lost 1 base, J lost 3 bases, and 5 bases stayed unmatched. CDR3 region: CASSVPPSGDYEQYF. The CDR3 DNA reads TGTGCCAGCAGCGTACCCCCTAGCGGGGACTACGAGCAGTACTTC.